This TCR beta chain was sequenced for a study of Tregs in tolerant kidney transplant recipients. Turning to the study itself: The nonmyeloablative bone marrow transplants came from related graft donors, with transient mixed chimerism.

CDR3 length: 15 residues. Trimming took 5 bases from V and 0 from J, leaving 14 bases between them. From germline, CDR1 is MDHEN and CDR2 SYDVKM. Profiled with immunoSEQ multiplex PCR; TCRdb holds only in-frame clones, not every one. The sample records tens of thousands of clones, about 88% being singletons. V gene TRBV28 combines with J gene TRBJ2-7, with D perhaps TRBD1 (7 bases). Source: CD4+ T cells from blood, taken before the transplant. The clonotype comes from a human donor who received a combined kidney and bone marrow transplant. DNA of the CDR3: TGTGCCAGCAGTCCCGGGGGACAGAGCTCCTACGAGCAGTACTTC. Its protein is CASSPGGQSSYEQYF.